This T cell receptor beta chain was sequenced for a study of blood T cells in healthy people across ages. Study results and caveats: Aged donors had fewer naive CD4+ cells and lower diversity than long-lived donors.

This clonotype has ten or more counts. Its cognate antigen is unknown. This CDR3 contains 14 residues. V was clipped by 5 bases and J by 4 bases, with 14 bases between them. Germline lookup yields CDR1 MNHNY and CDR2 SVGAGI (reference sequence). Primers used in a second PCR of about 7 to 12 cycles were a sample-barcoded 5' primer and a J-beta primer mix. TCRdb called the 5' RACE reads again in MiXCR, with one record for every CDR3 protein. The sample records around 500,000 distinct CDR3 sequences, roughly 43% being singletons. The sample consisted of blood. The chain is built from TRBV6-6 and TRBJ1-2; D unresolved. This sequence was found in a man aged 80 or over in good health. In nucleotides, the CDR3 is TGTGCCAGCAGTCAAGGTGTTGTAGGCTATGGCTACACCTTC. Protein product: CASSQGVVGYGYTF.